This T cell receptor (beta chain) was recorded in a study of cytomegalovirus exposure and HLA in healthy donors. General study points: Common viral pathogens (according to a later analysis) appeared linked to several of the most significant clusters. In a later analysis, specific HLA alleles were associated with 15,000 to 20,000 TCR beta sequences at a 0.05 false discovery rate. A missense variant in DCLRE1C was later tied to TCR beta V- and J-gene trimming. TRBV6-2, TRBV6-3 and some other V segments were unresolvable in 87-base-pair reads.

With 60 Vbeta and 13 Jbeta primers, the PCR was carried out. Measured with immunoSEQ multiplex PCR; TCRdb has only the in-frame clones, and not every one. Among around 170,000 clones, over 75% were seen once, and the ten largest hold 3.5% to 4%. CDR1 is SGHRS, CDR2 YFSETQ, per germline. The CDR3 length is 15 residues. The trim removed 3 bases at V and 1 base at J, leaving 4 bases unmatched. A remark on this clone: Its antigen is as yet unknown.

The sequence was obtained from a man in his forties or fifties in good health and CMV-seronegative. The chain employs TRBV5-1 and TRBJ2-3, with 8 bases that match TRBD2. The sample consisted of PBMCs. Written as DNA, the CDR3 is TGCGCCAGCAGCTACGGGGGGGCCGGCACAGATACGCAGTATTTT. Protein: CASSYGGAGTDTQYF.